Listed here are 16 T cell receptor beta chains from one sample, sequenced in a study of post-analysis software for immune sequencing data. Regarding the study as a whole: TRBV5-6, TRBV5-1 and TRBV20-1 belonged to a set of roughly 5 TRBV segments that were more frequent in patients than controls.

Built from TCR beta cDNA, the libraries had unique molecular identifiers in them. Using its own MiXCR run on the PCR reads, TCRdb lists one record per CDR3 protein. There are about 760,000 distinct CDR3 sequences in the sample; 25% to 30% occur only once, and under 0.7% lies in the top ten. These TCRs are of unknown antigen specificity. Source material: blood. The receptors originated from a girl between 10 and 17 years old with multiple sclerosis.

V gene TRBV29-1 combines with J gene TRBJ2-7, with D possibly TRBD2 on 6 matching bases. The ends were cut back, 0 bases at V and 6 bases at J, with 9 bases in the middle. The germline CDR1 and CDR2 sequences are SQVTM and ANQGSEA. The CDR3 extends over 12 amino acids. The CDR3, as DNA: TGCAGCGTTGAAGATATCGGGGGCGAGCAGTACTTC. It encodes CSVEDIGGEQYF.

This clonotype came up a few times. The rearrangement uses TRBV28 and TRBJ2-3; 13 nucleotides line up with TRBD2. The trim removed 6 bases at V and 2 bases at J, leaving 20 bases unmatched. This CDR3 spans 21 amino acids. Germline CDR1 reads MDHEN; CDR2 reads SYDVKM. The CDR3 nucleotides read TGTGCCAGCAGCCGAATTTGGGGCCTGGGACTAGCGGGAAAGGTCACAGATACGCAGTATTTT. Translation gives CASSRIWGLGLAGKVTDTQYF. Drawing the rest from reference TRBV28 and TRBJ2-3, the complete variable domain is DVKVTQSSRYLVKRTGEKVFLECVQDMDHENMFWYRQDPGLGLRLIYFSYDVKMKEKGDIPEGYSVSREKKERFSLILESASTNQTSMYLCASSRIWGLGLAGKVTDTQYFGPGTRLTVL.

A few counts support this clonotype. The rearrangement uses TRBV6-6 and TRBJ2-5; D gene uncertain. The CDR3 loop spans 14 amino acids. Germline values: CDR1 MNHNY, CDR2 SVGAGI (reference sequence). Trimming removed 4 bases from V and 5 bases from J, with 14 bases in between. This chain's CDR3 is CASSSGRVMETQYF. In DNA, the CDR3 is TGTGCCAGCAGTTCGGGTCGGGTAATGGAGACCCAGTACTTC.

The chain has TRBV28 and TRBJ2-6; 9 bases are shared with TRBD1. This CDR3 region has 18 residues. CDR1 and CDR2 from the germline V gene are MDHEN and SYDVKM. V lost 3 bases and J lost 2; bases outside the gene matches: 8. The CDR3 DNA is TGTGCCAGCAGTTTTAAGGGACAGGGTTTACCTGGGGCCAACGTCCTGACTTTC. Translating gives CASSFKGQGLPGANVLTF.

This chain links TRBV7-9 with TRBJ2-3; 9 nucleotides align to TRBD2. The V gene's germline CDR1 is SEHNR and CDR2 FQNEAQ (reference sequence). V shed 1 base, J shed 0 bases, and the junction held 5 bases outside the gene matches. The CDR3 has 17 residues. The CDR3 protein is CASSLGTSEWSTDTQYF. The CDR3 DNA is TGTGCCAGCAGCTTAGGGACTAGCGAATGGAGCACAGATACGCAGTATTTT.

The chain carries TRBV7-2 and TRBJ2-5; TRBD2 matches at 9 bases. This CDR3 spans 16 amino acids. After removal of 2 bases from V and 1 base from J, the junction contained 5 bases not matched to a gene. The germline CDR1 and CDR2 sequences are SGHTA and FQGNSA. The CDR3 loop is CASSLSGGRAQETQYF. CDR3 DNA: TGTGCCAGCAGCTTAAGTGGCGGGAGGGCCCAAGAGACCCAGTACTTC.

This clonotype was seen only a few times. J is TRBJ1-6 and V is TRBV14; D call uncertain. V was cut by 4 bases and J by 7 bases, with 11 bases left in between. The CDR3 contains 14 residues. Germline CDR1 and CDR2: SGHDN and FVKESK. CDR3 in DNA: TGTGCCAGCAGCCTTCTTGAAGTGAATTCACCCCTCCACTTT. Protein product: CASSLLEVNSPLHF.

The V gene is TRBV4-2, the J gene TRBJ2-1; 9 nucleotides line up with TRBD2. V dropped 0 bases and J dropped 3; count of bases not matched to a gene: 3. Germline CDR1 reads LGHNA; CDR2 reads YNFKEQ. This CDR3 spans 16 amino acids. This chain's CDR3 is CASSQEWTSVYNEQFF. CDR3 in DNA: TGTGCCAGCAGCCAAGAGTGGACTAGCGTCTACAATGAGCAGTTCTTC.

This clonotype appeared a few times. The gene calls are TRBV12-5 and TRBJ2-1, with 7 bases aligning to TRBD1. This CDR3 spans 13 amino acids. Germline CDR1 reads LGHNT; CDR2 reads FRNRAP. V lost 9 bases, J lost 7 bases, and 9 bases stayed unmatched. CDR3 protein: CARPPGGNNEQFF. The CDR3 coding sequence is TGTGCTAGACCCCCAGGGGGAAATAATGAGCAGTTCTTC. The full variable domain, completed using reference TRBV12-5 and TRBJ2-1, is DARVTQTPRHKVTEMGQEVTMRCQPILGHNTVFWYRQTMMQGLELLAYFRNRAPLDDSGMPKDRFSAEMPDATLATLKIQPSEPRDSAVYFCARPPGGNNEQFFGPGTRLTVL.

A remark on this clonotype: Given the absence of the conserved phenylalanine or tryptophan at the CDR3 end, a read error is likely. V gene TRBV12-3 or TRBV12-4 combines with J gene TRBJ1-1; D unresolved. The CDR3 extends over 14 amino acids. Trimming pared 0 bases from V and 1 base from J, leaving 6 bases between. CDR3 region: CASSLATGNTEAFV. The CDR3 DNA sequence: TGTGCCAGCAGTTTAGCGACCGGGAACACTGAAGCTTTCGTT.

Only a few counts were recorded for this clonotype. In DNA form, the CDR3 reads TGTGCCAGCAGTGAGAGGGACTACACTGAAGCTTTCTTT. Its translation: CASSERDYTEAFF. The chain recombines TRBV6-1 with TRBJ1-1; maybe TRBD1 (5 bases). The CDR3 covers 13 residues. The germline CDR1 and CDR2 sequences are MNHNS and SASEGT. Trimming shortened V by 3 bases and J by 3 bases, and 8 bases separated the two germline ends.

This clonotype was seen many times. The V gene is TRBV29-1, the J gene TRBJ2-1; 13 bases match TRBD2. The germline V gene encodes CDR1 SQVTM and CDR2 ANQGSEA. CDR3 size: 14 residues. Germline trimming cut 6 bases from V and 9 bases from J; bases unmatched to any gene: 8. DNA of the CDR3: TGCAGCGTCGGAACTAGCGGGAGGGGGGCTGAGCAGTTCTTC. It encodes CSVGTSGRGAEQFF.

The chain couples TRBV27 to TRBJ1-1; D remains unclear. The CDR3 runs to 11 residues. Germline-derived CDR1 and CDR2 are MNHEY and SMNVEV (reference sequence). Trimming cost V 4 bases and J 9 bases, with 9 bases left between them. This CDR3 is CASSSRTKAFF. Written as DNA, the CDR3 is TGTGCCAGCAGTTCCCGGACTAAAGCTTTCTTT.

In DNA, the CDR3 is TGTGCCAGCAGTTTCGGGCCGAACACTGAAGCTTTCTTT. Translating it yields CASSFGPNTEAFF. J is TRBJ1-1 and V is TRBV27; unclear D gene. The V end was cut by 3 bases, the J end by 1 base, with 6 bases between. The CDR3 runs 13 residues. In germline, CDR1 is MNHEY, CDR2 SMNVEV (reference sequence).

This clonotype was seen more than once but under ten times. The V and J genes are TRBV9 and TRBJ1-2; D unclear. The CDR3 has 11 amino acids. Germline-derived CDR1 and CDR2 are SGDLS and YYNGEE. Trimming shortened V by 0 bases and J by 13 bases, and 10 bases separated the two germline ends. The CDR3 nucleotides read TGTGCCAGCAGCGTAGCTACGGCAATCACCTTC. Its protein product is CASSVATAITF.

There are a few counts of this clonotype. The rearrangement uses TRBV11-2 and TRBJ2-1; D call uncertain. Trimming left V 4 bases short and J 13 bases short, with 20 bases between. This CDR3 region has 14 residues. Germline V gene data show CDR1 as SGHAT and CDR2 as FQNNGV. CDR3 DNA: TGTGCCAGCAGCTCAACACGCAGTGGACCGAAACAGTTCTTC. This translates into CASSSTRSGPKQFF.